Following are 20 T cell receptor beta chains from one sample sequenced in a study of blood T cell repertoires in COVID-19. The assay was immunoSEQ multiplex PCR, and TCRdb's table has in-frame clones only and misses some. The sample includes about 190,000 clones, around 82% of them seen just once. The specimen sequenced was PBMCs or T cells enriched from blood (not recorded which). The source is a woman aged 55-70 years with acute COVID-19.

This chain joins TRBV6-5 and TRBJ1-2; TRBD1 might be the D (6 bases). Germline V gives CDR1 MNHEY, CDR2 SVGAGI. CDR3 length: 13 amino acids. The germline V and J ends were trimmed by 7 bases and 2 bases, with 11 bases remaining between them. The CDR3 DNA reads TGTGCCAGCATTCCAGGGGAGAACTATGGCTACACCTTC. This codes for CASIPGENYGYTF.

The chain recombines TRBV4-1 with TRBJ1-1; TRBD1 might be the D (5 bases). Germline assignment: CDR1 MGHRA and CDR2 YSYEKL. With 1 base removed from V and 3 bases from J, the gap between germline ends came to 15 bases. CDR3 length: 16 amino acids. CDR3 sequence (DNA): TGCGCCAGCAGCCAAGGCTGGAGGGGTGCCGACACTGAAGCTTTCTTT. As protein: CASSQGWRGADTEAFF.

This chain connects TRBV5-1 to TRBJ2-1; 11 positions agree with TRBD2. CDR3 length: 16 residues. The ends lost 0 bases at V and 8 bases at J; junction bases unmatched: 7. CDR1 and CDR2 from the germline V gene are SGHRS and YFSETQ. CDR3 sequence: CASSLARSGGADEQFF. DNA of the CDR3: TGCGCCAGCAGCTTGGCCCGTAGCGGGGGGGCCGATGAGCAGTTCTTC.

The genes are TRBV2 and TRBJ2-7, with a weak D call TRBD2 (5 bases). The CDR3 has 11 amino acids. V was cut by 3 bases and J by 11 bases, with 11 bases left in between. CDR1 is SNHLY, CDR2 FYNNEI, per germline. This CDR3 reads CASSDVSVEYF. The CDR3 nucleotides read TGTGCCAGCAGTGATGTTAGCGTAGAGTACTTC.

About this clone itself: Other DNA sequences in the sample encode the same CDR3. The chain uses TRBV3-1 (or the pseudogene TRBV3-2) and TRBJ1-2; 9 bases align to TRBD1. There are 13 residues in the CDR3. The germline V gene has CDR1 LGHDT and CDR2 YNNKEL (reference sequence). The J segment lost 4 bases and the V segment lost 3 bases, leaving 0 bases of the junction unmatched. Here the CDR3 reads CASSQGQGYGYTF. The DNA of the CDR3 is TGTGCCAGCAGCCAGGGACAGGGCTATGGCTACACCTTC.

The DNA of the CDR3 is TGTGCCTGGAGTGTATTAAAGGCAGGGGGCGCAGGAGGCTACACCTTC. As protein: CAWSVLKAGGAGGYTF. The chain links TRBV30 to TRBJ1-2; 8 bases are shared with TRBD1. Trimming at V came to 0 bases and at J to 8 bases, leaving 14 bases not matched to a gene. CDR1 and CDR2 (germline): GTSNPN, SVGIG (reference sequence). The CDR3 runs 16 residues.

The chain recombines TRBV5-4 with TRBJ1-2, with TRBD1 matching 8 bases. The CDR3 is 15 amino acids. V lost 4 bases to trimming and J lost 1 base; unmatched junction nucleotides: 6. Germline lookup yields CDR1 SGHNT and CDR2 YYREEE (reference sequence). The CDR3 bases are TGTGCCAGCAGCACCCGACAGGGGATTAACTATGGCTACACCTTC. Protein product: CASSTRQGINYGYTF.

V gene TRBV7-2 combines with J gene TRBJ1-1, with 9 bases lining up with TRBD1. There are 14 residues in the CDR3. Germline V gene data show CDR1 as SGHTA and CDR2 as FQGNSA. V shed 5 bases and J 9 bases; nucleotides not matched to a gene: 10. CDR3 DNA: TGTGCCAGCAGCACCCCGGGACAGGGTTCTAAAGCTTTCTTT. This translates into CASSTPGQGSKAFF.

The V call is TRBV29-1, the J call TRBJ1-2; possible D gene TRBD1, 5 bases. The CDR3 has 13 amino acids. Germline V gene sequence: CDR1 SQVTM, CDR2 ANQGSEA. Between the trimmed V and J ends, which lost 4 bases and 2 bases, there was a span of 11 bases. CDR3 in amino acids: CSVAQTANYGYTF. The CDR3 DNA sequence: TGCAGCGTTGCCCAGACAGCGAACTATGGCTACACCTTC.

This clone was counted ten times or more. This sequence joins TRBV24-1 and TRBJ1-2; D may be TRBD1 (6 bases). The CDR3 has 14 residues. Germline lookup yields CDR1 KGHDR and CDR2 SFDVKD. V lost 4 bases to trimming and J lost 5 bases, with 13 bases between them. The CDR3 nucleotides read TGTGCCACCAGTGACAGGGGCGCGTGGTATGGCTACACCTTC. Protein: CATSDRGAWYGYTF.

The chain employs TRBV9 and TRBJ1-6; 8 nucleotides line up with TRBD1. CDR3 size: 15 residues. Germline V gives CDR1 SGDLS, CDR2 YYNGEE. Losses at the gene ends were 3 bases for V and 8 bases for J; bases not matched to a gene: 7. CDR3 sequence: CASSGGQGGYSPLHF. The CDR3 DNA follows: TGTGCCAGCAGCGGCGGACAGGGTGGTTATTCACCCCTCCACTTT.

This chain links TRBV27 with TRBJ2-1, with 9 bases matching TRBD1. After removal of 8 bases from V and 6 bases from J, the junction contained 5 bases not matched to a gene. CDR1 is MNHEY and CDR2 is SMNVEV in the germline V gene (reference sequence). This CDR3 region has 13 residues. The CDR3 reads CASAGTGPNEQFF. Written as DNA, the CDR3 is TGTGCCAGCGCGGGGACAGGGCCCAATGAGCAGTTCTTC.

CDR3 region: CASRFRVTNEKLFF. The CDR3 region has the DNA TGTGCCAGCAGGTTCCGGGTTACTAATGAAAAACTGTTTTTT. V and J are TRBV6-5 and TRBJ1-4, with D uncertain. This CDR3 region has 14 residues. Germline CDR1 and CDR2: MNHEY and SVGAGI. The germline V and J ends were trimmed by 6 bases and 2 bases, with 10 bases remaining between them.

This clone has just one count. The chain joins TRBV4-3 to TRBJ2-1; 9 bases are shared with TRBD2. This CDR3 spans 17 amino acids. The trim removed 0 bases at V and 5 bases at J, leaving 8 bases unmatched. The germline gives CDR1 LGHNA, CDR2 YSLEER. This CDR3 reads CASSQEAAGGPDNEQFF. The DNA of the CDR3 is TGCGCCAGCAGCCAAGAAGCGGCGGGGGGGCCCGACAATGAGCAGTTCTTC.

This clone was seen only a few times. Written as DNA, the CDR3 is TGTGCCTGGAGCGGACCGCTTAGCTGGGAGGGAAACACCATATATTTT. Translated, it gives CAWSGPLSWEGNTIYF. J is TRBJ1-3 and V is TRBV30, with D unclear. The V end lost 3 bases, the J end lost 4 bases, and 19 bases lay between the germline ends. Germline V gene sequence: CDR1 GTSNPN, CDR2 SVGIG (reference sequence). The CDR3 length is 16 residues.

This sequence joins TRBV9 and TRBJ1-2; tentative D call: TRBD1 (6 bases). Germline loops: CDR1 SGDLS, CDR2 YYNGEE. The CDR3 extends over 14 amino acids. V was shortened by 5 bases and J by 2 bases, with 13 bases between the two germline ends. The CDR3 spells CASSRTDLNYGYTF. The CDR3, as DNA: TGTGCCAGCAGTCGGACAGACCTAAACTATGGCTACACCTTC.

A single count supports this clone. V usage is TRBV18 and J usage is TRBJ1-6; TRBD1 agrees at 7 bases. Germline lookup yields CDR1 KGHSH and CDR2 LQKENI. V shed 3 bases, J shed 15 bases, and the junction held 11 bases outside the gene matches. There are 14 residues in the CDR3. DNA for the CDR3: TGTGCCAGCTCACCTCGGCAGGGGGGATTCGTCCTCCACTTT. It specifies CASSPRQGGFVLHF.

This chain joins TRBV11-2 and TRBJ2-1; perhaps TRBD2 as D (5 bases). Trimming took 4 bases from V and 4 from J, leaving 8 bases between them. Germline assignment: CDR1 SGHAT and CDR2 FQNNGV. CDR3 size: 13 residues. CDR3 sequence reads: CASSWAGYNEQFF. CDR3 in DNA: TGTGCCAGCAGCTGGGCGGGTTACAATGAGCAGTTCTTC.

The rearrangement joins TRBV18 to TRBJ1-4; D call uncertain. Germline CDR1 and CDR2: KGHSH and LQKENI. The CDR3 runs 15 residues. The V and J ends lost 3 bases and 0 bases respectively, with 8 bases between them. For the CDR3, the DNA is TGTGCCAGCTCACCCAAGAGAACAACTAATGAAAAACTGTTTTTT. It translates to CASSPKRTTNEKLFF. Drawing the rest from reference TRBV18 and TRBJ1-4, the complete variable domain is NAGVMQNPRHLVRRRGQEARLRCSPMKGHSHVYWYRQLPEEGLKFMVYLQKENIIDESGMPKERFSAEFPKEGPSILRIQQVVRGDSAAYFCASSPKRTTNEKLFFGSGTQLSVL.

V usage is TRBV5-5 and J usage is TRBJ1-2; D is unresolved. This CDR3 comprises 13 residues. V was clipped by 2 bases and J by 7 bases, with 12 bases between them. Germline CDR1 is SGHKS and CDR2 is YYEKEE (reference sequence). CDR3 in amino acids: CASSLSGRGGYTF. CDR3 nucleotides: TGTGCCAGCAGCTTATCGGGGAGAGGTGGCTACACCTTC.